The 7 T cell receptor beta chains below were found in one sample sequenced in a study of long-term antiretroviral therapy in people with HIV. Sequencing relied on immunoSEQ assay v3.0, run at survey level. The table came from immunoSEQ multiplex PCR; TCRdb's copy has only in-frame clones and leaves some out. The data show about 25,000 clones, approximately 86% seen once. This specimen was unsorted PBMCs, taken 1.2 years after starting antiretroviral therapy. All receptors derive from a man between 45 and 60 years old with HIV.

This clone was found once. Germline is not matched at one junction end, which may reflect a read error. This chain uses TRBV7-8 with TRBJ2-7; D possibly corresponds to TRBD1 (5 bases). The CDR3 has 12 residues. Germline lookup yields CDR1 SGHVS and CDR2 FQNEAQ. DNA of the CDR3: TGTGCCAGCAGCTTAGCGCAGGGCAGGAGCCACTTC. Its protein product is CASSLAQGRSHF. Combining the CDR3 with reference TRBV7-8 and TRBJ2-7 gives the whole variable domain GAGVSQSPRYKVAKRGQDVALRCDPISGHVSLFWYQQALGQGPEFLTYFQNEAQLDKSGLPSDRFFAERPEGSVSTLKIQRTQQEDSAVYLCASSLAQGRSHFGPGTRLTVT.

The chain recombines TRBV18 with TRBJ2-3; D is uncertain. The V end was cut by 3 bases, the J end by 1 base, with 8 bases between. CDR3 size: 14 residues. Germline-derived CDR1 and CDR2 are KGHSH and LQKENI. The CDR3 DNA reads as TGTGCCAGCTCACCCTCGGCAGGCACAGATACGCAGTATTTT. Protein product: CASSPSAGTDTQYF.

The V gene is TRBV27, the J gene TRBJ1-1; D gene uncertain. Trimming stripped 5 bases from V and 5 bases from J, with 9 bases between. The germline V gene has CDR1 MNHEY and CDR2 SMNVEV (reference sequence). CDR3 length equals 12 residues. DNA of the CDR3: TGTGCCAGCAGTCCCTTATATACTGAAGCTTTCTTT. It specifies CASSPLYTEAFF.

The chain employs TRBV19 and TRBJ2-2; D may be TRBD1 (5 bases). The CDR3 has 13 amino acids. Trimming stripped 6 bases from V and 6 bases from J, with 11 bases between. Looked up from germline, CDR1 is LNHDA and CDR2 is SQIVND (reference sequence). CDR3 sequence: CASSPRAPGELFF. Written as DNA, the CDR3 is TGTGCCAGTAGCCCCAGGGCCCCCGGGGAGCTGTTTTTT. The full variable domain, in which reference TRBV19 and TRBJ2-2 provide the parts outside the CDR3, is DGGITQSPKYLFRKEGQNVTLSCEQNLNHDAMYWYRQDPGQGLRLIYYSQIVNDFQKGDIAEGYSVSREKKESFPLTVTSAQKNPTAFYLCASSPRAPGELFFGEGSRLTVL.

The chain is built from TRBV6-5 and TRBJ1-3; D is uncertain. The CDR3 covers 16 residues. Germline assignment: CDR1 MNHEY and CDR2 SVGAGI. The germline V and J ends were trimmed by 2 bases and 0 bases, with 11 bases remaining between them. CDR3 residues: CASSYRRQSSGNTIYF. DNA of the CDR3: TGTGCCAGCAGTTACCGGCGGCAGTCCTCTGGAAACACCATATATTTT.

V gene TRBV5-1 combines with J gene TRBJ1-2; possible D gene TRBD1, 5 bases. V lost 2 bases, J lost 8 bases, and 13 bases lay in between. The CDR3 extends over 13 amino acids. Germline loops: CDR1 SGHRS, CDR2 YFSETQ. The CDR3 region is CASSFGRERGYTF. As DNA, the CDR3 is TGCGCCAGCAGCTTCGGCAGGGAGAGAGGCTACACCTTC.

The chain combines TRBV27 with TRBJ1-1; D gene uncertain. Trimming removed 6 bases from V and 4 bases from J, with 15 bases in between. The CDR3 is made up of 14 amino acids. CDR1 and CDR2 (germline): MNHEY, SMNVEV (reference sequence). The CDR3 DNA is TGTGCCAGCAGGGCTGAGGGCTTGAGCACTGAAGCTTTCTTT. Translating it yields CASRAEGLSTEAFF.